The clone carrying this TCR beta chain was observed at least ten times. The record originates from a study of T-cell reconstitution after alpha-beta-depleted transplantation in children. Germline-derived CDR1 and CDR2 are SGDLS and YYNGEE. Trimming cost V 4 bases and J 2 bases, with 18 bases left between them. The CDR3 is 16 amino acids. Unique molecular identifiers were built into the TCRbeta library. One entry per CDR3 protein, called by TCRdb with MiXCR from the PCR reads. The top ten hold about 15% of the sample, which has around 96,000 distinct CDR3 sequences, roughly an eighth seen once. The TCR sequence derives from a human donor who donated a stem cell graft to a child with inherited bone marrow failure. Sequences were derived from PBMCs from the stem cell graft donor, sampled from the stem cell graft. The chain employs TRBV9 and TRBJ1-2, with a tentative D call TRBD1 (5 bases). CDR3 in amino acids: CASSHPNQGDNYGYTF. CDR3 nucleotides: TGTGCCAGCAGCCATCCCAATCAGGGCGACAACTATGGCTACACCTTC.